This T cell receptor (beta chain) came from a study of shared clonotypes between healthy human individuals. Clones were read by immunoSEQ multiplex PCR, and TCRdb kept only the in-frame ones, dropping some. The table has 1.5 million to 1.9 million clones, 95% to 99% seen once; the top ten hold roughly 0.45%. Trimming removed 4 bases from V and 1 base from J, with 4 bases in between. In germline, CDR1 is LNHDA, CDR2 SQIVND (reference sequence). CDR3 length equals 12 residues. This clone was observed once. The sequenced sample consisted of naive CD4+ T cells sorted from blood. As for subset: CD45RA+ positively selected. This chain connects TRBV19 to TRBJ2-5; D is unclear. The receptor was isolated from a man aged 25-45 years in good health. The CDR3 DNA follows: TGTGCCAGTAGTAGCGGCCAAGAGACCCAGTACTTC. Protein product: CASSSGQETQYF.